The table lists the clone carrying this T cell receptor (beta chain) with many counts. The data derive from a study of metastatic and nonmetastatic thyroid tumors. Overall study context: Blood and tumor or nodule tissue repertoires from malignant and benign thyroid patients were compared.

All patients were treatment-naive before thyroid surgery. This CDR3 has 15 amino acids. CDR1 is MNHNS and CDR2 is SASEGT in the germline V gene. The trim removed 5 bases at V and 4 bases at J, leaving 7 bases unmatched. TCRdb called clones again from the PCR reads with MiXCR. The table lists tens of thousands of clones, around 15% of them singletons. The clonotype comes from a male donor with papillary thyroid cancer or a benign thyroid nodule (not recorded which). Some clones in this sample may be carry-over from other donors' samples. The chain is built from TRBV6-1 and TRBJ2-7; 11 positions agree with TRBD1. The specimen was blood. The CDR3 DNA sequence: TGTGCCAGCAGTTCCGCCGGGACAGGGGGGTACGAGCAGTACTTC. Its protein is CASSSAGTGGYEQYF.